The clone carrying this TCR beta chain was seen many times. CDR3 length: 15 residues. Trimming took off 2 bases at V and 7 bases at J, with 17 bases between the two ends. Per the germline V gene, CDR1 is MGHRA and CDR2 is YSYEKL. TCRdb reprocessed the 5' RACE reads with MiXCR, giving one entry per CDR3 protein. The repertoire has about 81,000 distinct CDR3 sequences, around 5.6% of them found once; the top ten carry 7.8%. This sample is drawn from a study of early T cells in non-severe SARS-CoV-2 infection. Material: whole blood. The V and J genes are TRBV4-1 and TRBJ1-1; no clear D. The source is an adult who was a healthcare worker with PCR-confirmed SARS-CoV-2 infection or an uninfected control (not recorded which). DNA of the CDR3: TGCGCCAGCAGCCAACCTTACCAGAAGTCGGTTGAAGCTTTCTTT. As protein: CASSQPYQKSVEAFF.